A selection of T cell receptor beta chains follows, all from one sample in a study of human T cells and chemical hapten exposure. TCRdb re-analysed the RACE reads in MiXCR, keeping a single row per CDR3 protein. Of fewer than 500,000 distinct CDR3 sequences listed, nearly 5% were seen once; the top ten hold around 2%. Source: whole blood, taken in connection with sensitization to the hapten diphenylcyclopropenone (DPC). These receptors were taken from a woman in her forties or fifties with alopecia areata. Some clones in this sample may be carry-over from other donors' samples. The CDR3 runs from the conserved cysteine through the conserved F or W. Fields, in order: D gene, V gene, CDR3 length, clone size, J gene, CDR3 protein, CDR3 DNA. The D gene is left open where the match is weak. Not every row has a clone size; where given, it reads once, few, many or a size class.

-	TRBV7-9	15	many	TRBJ2-3	CASSLSGSAEDTQYF	TGTGCCAGCAGCTTAAGCGGTAGCGCTGAAGATACGCAGTATTTT
-	TRBV4-3	15	many	TRBJ2-7	CASSQDASASYEQYF	TGCGCCAGCAGCCAAGATGCTAGCGCATCCTACGAGCAGTACTTC
TRBD2	TRBV4-3	16	few	TRBJ2-2	CASSQDHTSGGGELFF	TGCGCCAGCAGCCAAGATCATACTAGCGGTGGCGGGGAGCTGTTTTTT
-	TRBV2	9	many	TRBJ1-2	CAGGGGYTF	TGTGCCGGAGGGGGTGGCTACACCTTC
TRBD2	TRBV10-3	14	many	TRBJ2-1	CAITGGRDYNEQFF	TGTGCCATCACCGGCGGGAGGGACTACAATGAGCAGTTCTTC
-	TRBV7-3	14	-	TRBJ2-3	CASSLRPGLDTQYF	TGTGCCAGCAGCTTACGACCTGGGCTAGATACGCAGTATTTT
-	TRBV11-2	14	many	TRBJ2-1	CASSTGQSLFEQFF	TGTGCCAGCAGCACGGGGCAGAGCCTTTTTGAGCAGTTCTTC
-	TRBV14	16	few	TRBJ1-1	CASSQMLRAGGTEAFF	TGTGCCAGCAGCCAAATGCTTCGGGCGGGAGGCACTGAAGCTTTCTTT
-	TRBV7-9	13	many	TRBJ2-3	CASSGGFADTQYF	TGTGCCAGCAGCGGGGGTTTCGCAGATACGCAGTATTTT
TRBD2	TRBV28	14	few	TRBJ2-3	CASSVLAGGNTQYF	TGTGCCAGCAGTGTACTAGCGGGAGGTAATACGCAGTATTTT
-	TRBV27	14	-	TRBJ1-5	CASSLWGDNQPQHF	TGTGCCAGCAGTTTATGGGGTGACAATCAGCCCCAGCATTTT
-	TRBV6-1	10	-	TRBJ2-1	CASSDMGQFF	TGTGCCAGCAGTGATATGGGGCAGTTCTTC
TRBD1	TRBV7-9	15	-	TRBJ1-2	CASSLLTGGADGYTF	TGTGCCAGCAGCCTTCTTACAGGGGGCGCAGATGGCTACACCTTC
-	TRBV7-8	17	many	TRBJ2-1	CASSLAWRARTYNEQFF	TGTGCCAGCAGCTTAGCTTGGAGGGCCAGGACATACAATGAGCAGTTCTTC
-	TRBV7-9	13	-	TRBJ2-1	CASSFTGETAQFF	TGTGCCAGCAGCTTCACGGGAGAGACTGCGCAGTTCTTC
-	TRBV9	14	-	TRBJ1-1	CASSVGTGMTEAFF	TGTGCCAGCAGCGTAGGTACAGGGATGACTGAAGCTTTCTTT
TRBD2	TRBV5-4	15	many	TRBJ2-1	CASSLRRGDYNEQFF	TGTGCCAGCAGCTTGAGGCGGGGGGACTACAATGAGCAGTTCTTC
TRBD1	TRBV6-5	13	many	TRBJ2-7	CASSSRTGHEQYF	TGTGCCAGCAGTTCCCGGACAGGGCACGAGCAGTACTTC
-	TRBV21-1	13	-	TRBJ1-5	CASNRQGGQPQHF	TGTGCCAGCAACAGGCAGGGCGGACAGCCCCAGCATTTT
-	TRBV20-1	12	few	TRBJ2-7	CSTTRGGGEQYF	TGCAGTACAACTAGGGGAGGGGGCGAGCAGTACTTC
TRBD2	TRBV24-1	13	many	TRBJ2-1	CATSERLAGPQFF	TGTGCCACCAGTGAAAGACTAGCGGGGCCGCAGTTCTTC
-	TRBV20-1	14	-	TRBJ2-5	CSARDWGGEETQYF	TGCAGTGCTAGAGATTGGGGGGGCGAAGAGACCCAGTACTTC
-	TRBV10-3	16	-	TRBJ2-4	CAISDPTRKAKNIQYF	TGTGCCATCAGTGACCCGACTAGAAAGGCCAAAAACATTCAGTACTTC
TRBD1	TRBV6-7	16	many	TRBJ1-4	CASSYSDRGANEKLFF	TGTGCCAGCAGTTACTCTGACAGGGGGGCTAATGAAAAACTGTTTTTT
TRBD2	TRBV28	16	many	TRBJ2-1	CASSGLLAGGNNEQFF	TGTGCCAGCAGTGGGTTACTAGCGGGAGGGAACAATGAGCAGTTCTTC
TRBD1	TRBV2	12	-	TRBJ1-2	CASSETGDGYTF	TGTGCCAGCAGTGAAACAGGGGACGGCTACACCTTC
-	TRBV9	13	many	TRBJ2-3	CASSVVELNTQYF	TGTGCCAGCAGCGTAGTTGAGTTGAATACGCAGTATTTT
TRBD1	TRBV27	14	many	TRBJ2-7	CASSLQGAAYEQYF	TGTGCCAGCAGTTTACAGGGGGCGGCCTACGAGCAGTACTTC
-	TRBV5-1	16	few	TRBJ2-3	CASSPPERQSTDTQYF	TGCGCCAGCAGCCCCCCCGAACGGCAGAGCACAGATACGCAGTATTTT
TRBD1	TRBV9	14	many	TRBJ2-7	CASSAGTGPYEQYF	TGTGCCAGCAGCGCCGGGACAGGCCCCTACGAGCAGTACTTC
TRBD2	TRBV28	16	many	TRBJ2-7	CASTTRTSFSSYEQYF	TGTGCCAGCACCACTCGGACTAGCTTTAGCTCCTACGAGCAGTACTTC
TRBD1	TRBV6-6	15	many	TRBJ1-6	CATTVNTGGNSPLHF	TGTGCCACCACAGTAAACACAGGGGGCAACTCACCCCTCCACTTT
TRBD1	TRBV10-3	14	many	TRBJ1-1	CAISSGTGGTEAFF	TGTGCCATCAGCTCCGGGACAGGGGGCACTGAAGCTTTCTTT
-	TRBV11-2	15	few	TRBJ2-7	CASSLGLSASYEQYF	TGTGCCAGCAGCTTAGGTTTATCAGCCTCCTACGAGCAGTACTTC
-	TRBV7-2	17	-	TRBJ2-3	CASSLFGAGSSTDTQYF	TGTGCCAGCAGCTTATTTGGGGCGGGGAGTAGCACAGATACGCAGTATTTT
TRBD2	TRBV11-2	13	few	TRBJ2-1	CASSLTSRFEQFF	TGTGCCAGCAGTTTGACTAGCCGGTTTGAGCAGTTCTTC
-	TRBV7-2	14	many	TRBJ1-2	CASSGLPNNYGYTF	TGTGCCAGCTCGGGACTGCCGAATAACTATGGCTACACCTTC
TRBD1	TRBV29-1	16	many	TRBJ2-6	CSVDGLDRAGANVLTF	TGCAGCGTTGACGGCCTTGACAGGGCTGGGGCCAACGTCCTGACTTTC
-	TRBV29-1	13	many	TRBJ2-5	CSVSGGHQETQYF	TGCAGCGTCTCAGGGGGGCATCAAGAGACCCAGTACTTC
TRBD1	TRBV4-1	19	few	TRBJ2-6	CASSPLLGQGFSGANVLTF	TGCGCCAGCAGCCCTCTCTTGGGACAGGGATTCTCTGGGGCCAACGTCCTGACTTTC
-	TRBV27	16	few	TRBJ2-2	CASASILELNTGELFF	TGTGCCAGTGCAAGCATCCTAGAGTTAAACACCGGGGAGCTGTTTTTT
-	TRBV29-1	12	many	TRBJ1-5	CSAGQTNQPQHF	TGCAGCGCCGGACAGACAAATCAGCCCCAGCATTTT
-	TRBV28	12	many	TRBJ1-5	CASYVGNQPQHF	TGTGCCAGCTATGTCGGCAATCAGCCCCAGCATTTT
-	TRBV4-1	14	-	TRBJ2-7	CASSQGQGRSEQYF	TGCGCCAGCAGCCAAGGCCAGGGGAGGAGCGAGCAGTACTTC
-	TRBV12-3/TRBV12-4	13	many	TRBJ2-2	CASSPSSGGELFF	TGTGCCAGCAGCCCTAGCTCCGGCGGGGAGCTGTTTTTT
TRBD1	TRBV7-8	14	many	TRBJ1-6	CASSYQTGDSPLHF	TGTGCCAGCAGCTACCAGACAGGGGATTCACCCCTCCACTTT
TRBD2	TRBV27	15	many	TRBJ2-1	CASSLSPGGYNEQFF	TGTGCCAGCAGTTTATCACCGGGGGGGTACAATGAGCAGTTCTTC
TRBD1	TRBV27	14	few	TRBJ2-7	CASSSGQDPYEQYF	TGTGCCAGCAGTTCGGGACAGGACCCCTACGAGCAGTACTTC